The rows below give T cell receptor beta chains drawn from one sample of a study of cytomegalovirus exposure and HLA in healthy donors. TCRdb keeps only in-frame clones here, not all; method: immunoSEQ multiplex PCR. The table shows 150,000 to 200,000 clones, with about 82% occurring only once. The sequencing sample was made of PBMCs. The receptors derive from a woman in her forties or fifties in good health and CMV-seronegative. CDR3s include the opening cysteine and the closing phenylalanine or tryptophan. Each record gives: J gene, V gene, clone size, D gene, CDR3 DNA, CDR3 protein. A D gene is named only where the DNA matches it firmly. Size values are once, few and many counts, or a class for expanded clones, and some rows have none.

TRBJ2-2	TRBV30	-	TRBD2	TGTGCCTCCAGGACTAGCGGTAACACCGGGGAGCTGTTTTTT	CASRTSGNTGELFF
TRBJ2-1	TRBV6-5	-	-	TGTGCCAGCAGTCGCCCCCAGGGAACCAATGAGCAGTTCTTC	CASSRPQGTNEQFF
TRBJ2-7	TRBV7-2	-	-	TGTGCCAGCAGCTGGGCAGGGCAATTCTACGAGCAGTACTTC	CASSWAGQFYEQYF
TRBJ1-6	TRBV4-1	few	-	TGCGCCAGCAGCCAAGTACACTGGGAGTCGAGCTCCTATAATTCACCCCTCCACTTT	CASSQVHWESSSYNSPLHF
TRBJ1-2	TRBV5-5	once	TRBD1	TGTGCCAGCAGCCCGCAGGGGGGCCACCCCTTGGGCTACACCTTC	CASSPQGGHPLGYTF
TRBJ2-3	TRBV10-2	-	TRBD2	TGCGCCAGCAGTGAGCCGGGGGGGGGACGGACCGCCCTAACGGATACGCAGTATTTT	CASSEPGGGRTALTDTQYF
TRBJ1-1	TRBV28	-	-	TGTGCCAGCAGTCTCCCCTTGACTGAAGCTTTCTTT	CASSLPLTEAFF
TRBJ1-4	TRBV7-9	once	TRBD1	TGTGCCAGCAGCTTAGGGACAGGGGCTAATGAAAAACTGTTTTTT	CASSLGTGANEKLFF
TRBJ2-3	TRBV4-1	-	TRBD2	TGCGCCAGCAGCCAAGATCGGGGGGGTAAAGCCACAGATACGCAGTATTTT	CASSQDRGGKATDTQYF
TRBJ1-4	TRBV5-6	-	TRBD1	TGTGCCAGCAGCCCTAGGTCGGGGACAGGGATAGAAAAACTGTTTTTT	CASSPRSGTGIEKLFF
TRBJ1-3	TRBV10-3	-	TRBD1	TGTGCCATCAGGGGACAGGGTTTCTCTGGAAACACCATATATTTT	CAIRGQGFSGNTIYF
TRBJ2-2	TRBV6-6	-	-	TGTGCCAGCATCACGGCGAACACCGGGGAGCTGTTTTTT	CASITANTGELFF
TRBJ2-1	TRBV9	-	TRBD1	TGTGCCAGCAGCGTTGGACAGGGCAAGGACGAGCAGTTCTTC	CASSVGQGKDEQFF
TRBJ2-7	TRBV6-5	-	-	TGTGCCAGCAGTTCCCCTCGGACTACCTTCTACGAGCAGTACTTC	CASSSPRTTFYEQYF
TRBJ1-5	TRBV28	once	TRBD1	TGTGCCAGCATCGCGGGACAGGTCCCTTGGGGCAATCAGCCCCAGCATTTT	CASIAGQVPWGNQPQHF
TRBJ1-1	TRBV30	-	-	TGTGCCTGGAGTAGGGACACGAACACTGAAGCTTTCTTT	CAWSRDTNTEAFF
TRBJ2-5	TRBV7-2	-	-	TGTGCCAGCAGCTCCGGACTGCGCGTCAAGACCCAGTACTTC	CASSSGLRVKTQYF
TRBJ1-1	TRBV7-2	-	-	TGTGCCAGCAGCCCGTTAATGAACACTGAAGCTTTCTTT	CASSPLMNTEAFF
TRBJ1-5	TRBV18	-	-	TGTGCCAGCTCACCTTCCGGGGCAGGGGATCAGCCCCAGCATTTT	CASSPSGAGDQPQHF
TRBJ1-3	TRBV18	-	-	TGTGCCAGCTCACCCGCGGGGACCCTCTCTGGAAACACCATATATTTT	CASSPAGTLSGNTIYF
TRBJ2-1	TRBV5-1	-	TRBD2	TGCGCCAGCAGCTTGGGGGCTAGCGGGAATAATGAGCAGTTCTTC	CASSLGASGNNEQFF
TRBJ2-5	TRBV7-2	-	-	TGTGCCAGCAGCTTAGAAGGGGGAGGGGCCCAGTACTTC	CASSLEGGGAQYF
TRBJ1-5	TRBV10-1	few	-	TGCGCCAGCAGTGACAGGATGGGGCCCCAGCATTTT	CASSDRMGPQHF
TRBJ2-2	TRBV13	-	TRBD2	TGTGCCAGCAGCTTAGAGGGCAGCGGGAGGTCCACCGGGGAGCTGTTTTTT	CASSLEGSGRSTGELFF
TRBJ1-2	TRBV29-1	once	-	TGCAGCGTAGAGACGAACCGGGACATCCACTATGGCTACACCTTC	CSVETNRDIHYGYTF
TRBJ2-7	TRBV7-8	once	TRBD2	TGTGCCAGCAGCTTCTCTAGCGGAAGCTCCTACGAGCAGTACTTC	CASSFSSGSSYEQYF
TRBJ2-1	TRBV5-1	-	-	TGCGCCAGCAGCCTCCGACTGGGAAGCGGATACAATGAGCAGTTCTTC	CASSLRLGSGYNEQFF
TRBJ2-3	TRBV2	few	TRBD1	TGTGCCAGCAGTGAAGACAGGGGGGTAGCAACTACGCAGTATTTT	CASSEDRGVATTQYF
TRBJ2-1	TRBV27	-	-	TGTGCCAGCAGTCGGGGACTCCTAAATGAGCAGTTCTTC	CASSRGLLNEQFF
TRBJ1-1	TRBV7-9	-	TRBD1	TGTGCCAGCAGTCAAGCCGACAGGGGGGGAGAAGCTTTCTTT	CASSQADRGGEAFF
TRBJ2-7	TRBV6-1	-	TRBD1	TGTGCCAGCAGTGTTCGACAGGGGGCCTACGAGCAGTACTTC	CASSVRQGAYEQYF
TRBJ1-2	TRBV6-1	-	TRBD1	TGTGCCAGCAGGCAGACGGGACAGCGTTATGGCTACACCTTC	CASRQTGQRYGYTF
TRBJ2-7	TRBV14	-	-	TGTGCCAGCAGCCAAGAGGCCCGCACTACCGGGCAGTACTTC	CASSQEARTTGQYF
TRBJ2-3	TRBV2	-	-	TGTGCCGGGCGCGTAAGTCGCACAGATACGCAGTATTTT	CAGRVSRTDTQYF
TRBJ2-7	TRBV6-5	-	TRBD1	TGTGCCACGACAGGGGGCGGCTACGAGCAGTACTTC	CATTGGGYEQYF
TRBJ2-3	TRBV6-5	few	TRBD2	TGTGCCAGCAGAGCGGGGCTTAGCACAGATACGCAGTATTTT	CASRAGLSTDTQYF
TRBJ1-3	TRBV5-1	-	-	TGCGCCAGCAGCTTGTCTCAGGGCTCAAGCTCTGGAAACACCATATATTTT	CASSLSQGSSSGNTIYF